This passage covers 8 T cell receptor beta chains from one sample sequenced in a study of T cell repertoires in cytomegalovirus infection. MiXCR was run by TCRdb on the reads, yielding one entry per CDR3 protein. The sample has hundreds of thousands of distinct CDR3 sequences; about 42% are singletons. These receptors have no identified antigens. The source was cultured PBMCs, collected from culture after CMV antigen stimulation. These receptors came from a human donor in good health (CMV status not recorded). Some clones in this sample may be carry-over from other donors' samples.

This clonotype was observed once. This chain uses TRBV7-2 with TRBJ1-2, with a tentative D call TRBD1 (6 bases). Trimming left V 2 bases short and J 8 bases short, with 18 bases between. This CDR3 is 15 amino acids long. Germline-derived CDR1 and CDR2 are SGHTA and FQGNSA. The CDR3 sequence: CASSLRGVRGGGYTF. In DNA, the CDR3 is TGTGCCAGCAGCTTACGGGGAGTCAGGGGCGGCGGCTACACCTTC.

V is TRBV12-3 or TRBV12-4 and J is TRBJ2-1; no definite D call. The CDR3 extends over 16 amino acids. V lost 3 bases and J lost 5, with 17 bases in between. CDR3 bases: TGTGCCAGCAGTTTGATCCTACGTGATAATAACAATGAGCAGTTCTTC. Its translation is CASSLILRDNNNEQFF.

This clonotype was found a few times. This chain links TRBV19 with TRBJ2-5; 7 positions agree with TRBD2. The CDR3 runs to 15 residues. The V gene end was trimmed by 3 bases and the J gene end by 1 base; junction bases not matched to a gene: 5. Germline V gene data show CDR1 as LNHDA and CDR2 as SQIVND (reference sequence). CDR3: CASSIRRGIQETQYF. CDR3 bases: TGTGCCAGTAGTATTCGGCGGGGGATCCAAGAGACCCAGTACTTC.

This clonotype was detected a few times. J is TRBJ2-5 and V is TRBV7-2; D is possibly TRBD2 (7 bases). This CDR3 contains 15 residues. The V gene's germline CDR1 is SGHTA and CDR2 FQGNSA. Between the trimmed V and J ends, which lost 5 bases and 7 bases, there was a span of 20 bases. The CDR3 region has the DNA TGTGCCAGCAGCATTAGGGGGGGAGGCACTGGGACCCAGTACTTC. Translated, it gives CASSIRGGGTGTQYF.

This chain links TRBV11-2 with TRBJ1-1, with no clear D. Germline V CDR1 and CDR2: SGHAT, FQNNGV. The CDR3 has 14 residues. The germline V and J ends were trimmed by 7 bases and 2 bases, with 14 bases remaining between them. CDR3 amino acids: CASTLMGQNTEAFF. The CDR3 bases are TGTGCCAGCACCCTAATGGGTCAAAACACTGAAGCTTTCTTT.

The rearrangement uses TRBV20-1 and TRBJ2-2; no clear D gene. CDR3 length: 12 residues. Germline CDR1 DFQATT, CDR2 SNEGSKA (reference sequence). Trimming stripped 5 bases from V and 7 bases from J, with 11 bases between. In nucleotides, the CDR3 is TGCAGTGCTGAAGGATACATCGGGGAGCTGTTTTTT. The encoded protein is CSAEGYIGELFF.

This clonotype was recorded only once. The rearrangement joins TRBV19 to TRBJ1-1; 7 nucleotides align to TRBD1. CDR1 is LNHDA, CDR2 SQIVND, per germline (reference sequence). V gave up 3 bases and J gave up 1 base; unmatched junction bases: 8. The CDR3 consists of 16 residues. CDR3: CASSIPVRQGNTEAFF. CDR3 sequence (DNA): TGTGCCAGTAGTATTCCCGTCCGACAGGGGAACACTGAAGCTTTCTTT.

This chain joins TRBV7-2 and TRBJ1-3; D is possibly TRBD1 (6 bases). Trimming left V 4 bases short and J 2 bases short, with 15 bases between. The germline gives CDR1 SGHTA, CDR2 FQGNSA. The CDR3 consists of 16 residues. The CDR3 bases are TGTGCCAGCAGCTCTAGGGGGTGGCTTACTGGAAACACCATATATTTT. Translation gives CASSSRGWLTGNTIYF.